The rows below give T cell receptor beta chains drawn from one sample of a study of cytomegalovirus exposure and HLA in healthy donors. Assay: immunoSEQ multiplex PCR; the TCRdb copy retains only in-frame clones and omits some. The data hold fewer than 200,000 clones, with roughly 77% observed a single time. The sample was PBMCs. The source of these receptors is a middle-aged man in good health and CMV-seropositive. Each CDR3 is given without its conserved first and last residue. Clone sizes are given selectively: once, few, many, or a class where the clone is expanded.

>TRBV30|few|TRBJ1-1
AWSRQLNTEAF
>TRBV19|NA|TRBJ2-7
ASREGMAYEQY
>TRBV5-1|NA|TRBJ2-1
ASSGSGTAGNEQF
>TRBV5-8|NA|TRBJ2-5
ASSGGTALWGTQY
>TRBV10-3|NA|TRBJ1-4
AAWGGANEKLF
>TRBV13|NA|TRBJ2-3
ASSLDSITQY
>TRBV6-1|NA|TRBJ2-7
ASEEAGKSSYEQY
>TRBV6-1|NA|TRBJ1-5
ASTRGSGYDQPQH
>TRBV28|NA|TRBJ2-1
ASRTGTGVFDEQF
>TRBV6-6|NA|TRBJ2-7
ASSPDRTYEQY
>TRBV27|NA|TRBJ2-3
ASIPFGQGLTDTQY
>TRBV28|NA|TRBJ1-5
ASSPRTGYSNQPQH
>TRBV2|NA|TRBJ2-7
ASRDRTYEQY
>TRBV30|NA|TRBJ1-2
AWTQRGAGGYT
>TRBV5-5|NA|TRBJ2-3
ASSFSPIGTSTDTQY
>TRBV19|NA|TRBJ1-1
ASSILLPGEAF
>TRBV2|NA|TRBJ2-7
ATTGGWSSYEQY
>TRBV5-1|NA|TRBJ2-2
ASSLAVAGGTGELF
>TRBV29-1|NA|TRBJ1-1
SVEGGTEAF
>TRBV9|NA|TRBJ2-1
ASSPAPGLAGDRAYNEQF
>TRBV5-1|NA|TRBJ2-3
ASRRTGHTDTQY